This TCR beta chain was sequenced during a study of glioma-infiltrating T cells after dendritic cell vaccination. Study at large: Patients received three intradermal dendritic cell vaccine injections at biweekly intervals.

Study-wide findings and caveats: Higher pretreatment TIL content predicted longer progression-free time and survival.

As for this clone: What it recognizes is unknown.

The V gene lost 1 base and the J gene lost 3 bases, with 19 bases spanning the gap. The CDR3 loop spans 17 amino acids. In germline, CDR1 is GTSNPN, CDR2 SVGIG (reference sequence). Profiling relied on immunoSEQ multiplex PCR, and the TCRdb table lists in-frame clones only, not all of them. The sample contains roughly 85,000 clones, approximately 81% of which appear only once. Specified time point: after dendritic cell vaccination, including at tumor progression/relapse. Patients had residual fresh-frozen tumor tissue and more than two years of survival data. Before vaccination, two weeks after the third vaccination, and at progression, PBMC were collected.

This TCR came from a human donor with glioblastoma. The source material was blood, sampled after dendritic cell vaccination. The rearrangement links TRBV30 to TRBJ2-1; TRBD1 is a possible D gene (5 bases). Here the CDR3 reads CAWSAGRVRRGYNEQFF. CDR3 nucleotide sequence: TGTGCCTGGAGTGCAGGTCGTGTACGTAGGGGCTACAATGAGCAGTTCTTC.